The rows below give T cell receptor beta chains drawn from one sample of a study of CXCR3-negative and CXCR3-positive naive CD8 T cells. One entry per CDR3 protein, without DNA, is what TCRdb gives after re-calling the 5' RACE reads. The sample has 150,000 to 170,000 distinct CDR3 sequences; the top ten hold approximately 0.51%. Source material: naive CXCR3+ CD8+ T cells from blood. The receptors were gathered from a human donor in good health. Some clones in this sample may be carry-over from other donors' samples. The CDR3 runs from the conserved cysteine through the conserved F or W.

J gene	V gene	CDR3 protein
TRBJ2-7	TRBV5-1	CATQSHVGSYEQYF
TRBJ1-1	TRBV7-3	CASSLTGGAGNTEAFF
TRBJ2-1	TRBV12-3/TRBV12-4	CASNSGGAYNEQFF
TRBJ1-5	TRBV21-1	CASSKALAVNGVDRGSNQPQHF
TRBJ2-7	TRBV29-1	CSVDIDRGEQYF
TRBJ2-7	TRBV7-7	CASNPLEGDSYEQYF
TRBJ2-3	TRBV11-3	CASSLREGLYFDTQYF
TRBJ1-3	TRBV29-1	CSVEEEGVSGNTIYF
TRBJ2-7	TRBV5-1	CASSLSSVGGSAYEQYF
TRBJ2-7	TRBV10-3	CAISEPRDRGDEQYF